The 23 T cell receptor beta chains listed next were all sequenced from one sample in a study of T cells after yellow fever vaccination (dated by TCRdb to the late 2010s). The library was prepared using 5' RACE. The listed sequencing device is Illumina HiSeq 2500. TCRdb itself trimmed the public reads at Q25 with fastp, ran MiXCR and retained productive beta chains. Duplicate CDR3 protein sequences are folded into a single record with the most common DNA and genes. This sample is represented by 250,000 to 300,000 distinct CDR3 sequences; roughly 13% of them were singletons. Around 0.55% of the sample comes from the top ten. The sample's treatment or condition, from its label and the paper: live attenuated yellow fever vaccine strain. The material was CD4+ T cells sorted from PBMCs, obtained 45 days after the yellow fever booster vaccination. The source of these receptors is a man aged 25-40 years who received the YFV17D yellow fever vaccine.

The chain is built from TRBV28 and TRBJ2-1, with 8 bases lining up with TRBD2. The CDR3 totals 15 residues. In germline, CDR1 is MDHEN, CDR2 SYDVKM. V lost 3 bases and J lost 6; bases outside the gene matches: 7. The CDR3 DNA follows: TGTGCCAGCAGTTTCCCCTCCGGGGGGGCCAATGAGCAGTTCTTC. The encoded protein is CASSFPSGGANEQFF.

There are a few counts of this clonotype. The chain joins TRBV20-1 to TRBJ2-7; D is uncertain. The germline gives CDR1 DFQATT, CDR2 SNEGSKA (reference sequence). Trimming took off 1 base at V and 5 bases at J, with 3 bases between the two ends. The CDR3 is 10 amino acids. The DNA for the CDR3 is TGCAGTGCTAGAGGGAACGAGCAGTACTTC. This sequence encodes CSARGNEQYF.

This clonotype was counted a few times. The V gene is TRBV7-9, the J gene TRBJ2-7; 9 bases align to TRBD2. The V segment lost 1 base and the J segment 0 bases; nucleotides outside the gene matches: 7. Per the germline V gene, CDR1 is SEHNR and CDR2 is FQNEAQ (reference sequence). CDR3 length: 17 residues. In DNA form, the CDR3 reads TGTGCCAGCAGCTTAGGGGGAACTAGCGGGTACTCCTACGAGCAGTACTTC. This codes for CASSLGGTSGYSYEQYF.

The J gene is TRBJ2-5, the V gene TRBV30; D might be TRBD1 (5 bases). Germline lookup yields CDR1 GTSNPN and CDR2 SVGIG (reference sequence). V was pared by 4 bases and J by 2 bases, with 5 bases between. This CDR3 is 11 amino acids long. The DNA of the CDR3 is TGTGCCTGGAACAGGCAAGAGACCCAGTACTTC. Translated, it gives CAWNRQETQYF.

The gene calls are TRBV6-1 and TRBJ2-1; possible D gene TRBD2, 7 bases. This CDR3 comprises 15 residues. In germline, CDR1 is MNHNS, CDR2 SASEGT. V lost 5 bases, J lost 8 bases, and 19 bases lay in between. Here the CDR3 reads CASSRGGGRRYEQFF. Here the CDR3 DNA reads TGTGCCAGCAGTAGGGGGGGCGGGAGAAGGTATGAGCAGTTCTTC.

This rearrangement joins TRBV6-4 to TRBJ2-3; 7 bases map to TRBD1. Losses at the gene ends were 2 bases for V and 0 bases for J; bases not matched to a gene: 2. Germline values: CDR1 MRHNA, CDR2 SNTAGT. The CDR3 consists of 15 residues. CDR3 loop: CASSDRGHSTDTQYF. The CDR3 region has the DNA TGTGCCAGCAGTGACAGGGGGCATAGCACAGATACGCAGTATTTT.

The CDR3: CASSQRRRGETQYF. The CDR3 DNA sequence: TGTGCCAGCAGCCAACGGAGGAGGGGGGAGACCCAGTACTTC. The chain is built from TRBV27 and TRBJ2-5; possibly TRBD1 or TRBD2 for D (6 bases each). There are 14 residues in the CDR3. The germline V gene encodes CDR1 MNHEY and CDR2 SMNVEV (reference sequence). The V end lost 6 bases, the J end lost 5 bases, and 16 bases lay between the germline ends.

This clonotype came up a few times. The CDR3 here is CASSLRWNTGELFF. CDR3 nucleotides: TGTGCCAGCAGCTTACGTTGGAACACCGGGGAGCTGTTTTTT. This rearrangement joins TRBV11-2 to TRBJ2-2; D gene uncertain. Germline V CDR1 and CDR2: SGHAT, FQNNGV. This CDR3 is built from 14 residues. V gave up 2 bases and J gave up 1 base, with 5 bases separating them.

This clonotype was recorded many times. V is TRBV12-3 or TRBV12-4 and J is TRBJ1-2; D might be TRBD1 (5 bases). This CDR3 spans 13 amino acids. Trimming left V 3 bases short and J 6 bases short, with 11 bases between. CDR3 loop: CASSLVRGDGYTF. The CDR3 nucleotides read TGTGCCAGCAGTTTGGTCCGGGGGGATGGCTACACCTTC.

The V gene is TRBV29-1, the J gene TRBJ2-3, with D unclear. Trimming stripped 3 bases from V and 1 base from J, with 11 bases between. CDR1 and CDR2 from the germline V gene are SQVTM and ANQGSEA. CDR3 length: 14 residues. The CDR3 protein is CSVEGSERTDTQYF. CDR3 DNA sequence: TGCAGCGTTGAGGGGTCAGAGCGCACAGATACGCAGTATTTT.

This chain connects TRBV20-1 to TRBJ2-3; D gene uncertain. Germline-derived CDR1 and CDR2 are DFQATT and SNEGSKA (reference sequence). The CDR3 length is 16 residues. The ends were cut back, 4 bases at V and 2 bases at J, with 19 bases in the middle. The CDR3 is CSANPEELRYTDTQYF. CDR3 bases: TGCAGTGCTAACCCTGAGGAACTTCGGTACACAGATACGCAGTATTTT.

The sample holds one count of this clonotype. The rearrangement links TRBV3-1 to TRBJ2-3; TRBD2 matches 10 bases. Germline assignment: CDR1 LGHDT and CDR2 YNNKEL (reference sequence). V trimming: 7 bases; J trimming: 6 bases; junction bases outside the gene matches: 7. This CDR3 comprises 14 residues. CDR3 coding DNA: TGTGCCAGCACCCTAGCGGGAGTTTTGGATACGCAGTATTTT. The encoded protein is CASTLAGVLDTQYF.

The rearrangement joins TRBV20-1 to TRBJ2-7; 10 bases match TRBD1. The CDR3 spans 13 residues. The germline V gene has CDR1 DFQATT and CDR2 SNEGSKA (reference sequence). The CDR3 coding sequence is TGCAGGCCCCAGGGGGACAGGGGCTACGAGCAGTACTTC. It yields the protein CRPQGDRGYEQYF.

Remarks on this clonotype: A single base separates this from a much larger clone, so it may be a read error. The chain uses TRBV5-1 and TRBJ2-2, with D hard to call. CDR1 is SGHRS and CDR2 is YFSETQ in the germline V gene. Between the trimmed V and J ends, which lost 0 bases and 1 base, there was a span of 4 bases. The CDR3 is 14 amino acids. CDR3 region: CASSLEGNTGELFF. The CDR3 region has the DNA TGCGCCAGCAGCTTGGAAGGGAACACCGGGGAGCTGTTTTTT.

This clonotype has only a few counts. The J gene is TRBJ2-7, the V gene TRBV5-1; D may be TRBD1 or TRBD2 (5 bases each). This CDR3 comprises 13 residues. The germline CDR1 and CDR2 sequences are SGHRS and YFSETQ. Trimming removed 4 bases at V and 3 bases at J, with 11 bases between. CDR3 region: CASSHRGIYEQYF. DNA of the CDR3: TGCGCCAGCAGCCACCGGGGCATCTACGAGCAGTACTTC.

The chain combines TRBV20-1 with TRBJ2-1; 10 bases agree with TRBD2. CDR1 DFQATT and CDR2 SNEGSKA come from the germline V gene (reference sequence). The CDR3 runs 14 residues. V dropped 1 base and J dropped 8; count of bases not matched to a gene: 5. The CDR3 DNA is TGCAGTGCTAGAGGGGCTAGCGGGAGACATGAGCAGTTCTTC. Translation gives CSARGASGRHEQFF.

The chain joins TRBV19 to TRBJ2-4, with TRBD2 matching over 7 bases. CDR1 LNHDA and CDR2 SQIVND come from the germline V gene (reference sequence). After removal of 4 bases from V and 0 bases from J, the junction contained 6 bases not matched to a gene. The CDR3 length is 16 residues. The CDR3 protein is CASSTLAGLAKNIQYF. The CDR3 DNA sequence: TGTGCCAGTAGTACCTTAGCGGGTCTAGCCAAAAACATTCAGTACTTC.

This clonotype was observed a few times. The V gene is TRBV20-1, the J gene TRBJ2-1; 11 nucleotides match TRBD2. The CDR3 has 16 amino acids. V lost 6 bases, J lost 0 bases, and 7 bases stayed unmatched. CDR1 is DFQATT and CDR2 is SNEGSKA in the germline V gene (reference sequence). The chain's CDR3 is CSAHGTSGDSYNEQFF. CDR3 coding DNA: TGCAGTGCCCATGGGACTAGCGGAGACTCCTACAATGAGCAGTTCTTC.

This chain connects TRBV7-8 to TRBJ2-5, with D perhaps given as TRBD1 or TRBD2 (5 bases each). Germline assignment: CDR1 SGHVS and CDR2 FQNEAQ. V shed 5 bases and J shed 4 bases, with 17 bases lying between them. The CDR3 has 15 residues. Here the CDR3 DNA reads TGTGCCAGCAGCCAGGGCTCGGGAACGAGAGAGACCCAGTACTTC. This sequence encodes CASSQGSGTRETQYF.

The CDR3 region has the DNA TGTGCCAGCAGCTTACGATACGGGGGAGGGGACACCGGGGAGCTGTTTTTT. As protein: CASSLRYGGGDTGELFF. This sequence joins TRBV7-9 and TRBJ2-2; the match to TRBD2 covers 7 bases. Germline assignment: CDR1 SEHNR and CDR2 FQNEAQ (reference sequence). The CDR3 spans 17 residues. The V segment lost 2 bases and the J segment 3 bases; nucleotides outside the gene matches: 9.

This sequence joins TRBV20-1 and TRBJ2-3; 9 bases agree with TRBD1. Trimming took 5 bases from V and 5 from J; bases not matched to a gene: 8. The germline gives CDR1 DFQATT, CDR2 SNEGSKA (reference sequence). The length of the CDR3 is 14 residues. The CDR3 loop is CSAGGQGKQDTQYF. CDR3 DNA: TGCAGTGCTGGGGGACAGGGTAAACAAGATACGCAGTATTTT.

In the case of this clonotype: A much larger clone differs from this one at a single base, so this may be a read error. This chain links TRBV12-3 or TRBV12-4 with TRBJ2-5; D is undetermined. Deletions cut 4 bases from V and 1 base from J, with 7 bases between. The CDR3 extends over 13 amino acids. CDR3 in DNA: TGTGCCAGCAGTTCAGGATCCCAAGAGACCCAGTACTTC. This codes for CASSSGSQETQYF.

The chain couples TRBV14 to TRBJ2-1, with TRBD2 as a possible D gene (6 bases). With 4 bases removed from V and 4 bases from J, the gap between germline ends came to 23 bases. In germline, CDR1 is SGHDN, CDR2 FVKESK. This CDR3 is 18 amino acids long. CDR3 bases: TGTGCCAGCAGCCCTCTTCCCCAGGGAGCGGGTGCATACAATGAGCAGTTCTTC. The encoded protein is CASSPLPQGAGAYNEQFF.